The rows below give T cell receptor beta chains drawn from one sample of a study of cytomegalovirus exposure and HLA in healthy donors. Only in-frame clones appear in the TCRdb table, and some are missing; sequencing was by immunoSEQ multiplex PCR. The table records around 120,000 clones, about 76% of them present only once. Material for sequencing was PBMCs. The receptors originated from a woman under 40 in good health and CMV-seronegative. Each CDR3 is given with its conserved first and last residue. D genes are given only for firm matches. Some rows have no size entry. The others give once, few or many, or a class for an expanded clone.

DNA	CDR3	J	D	size	V
TGTGCCAGCAGTTACGGAGGTAACAATGAGCAGTTCTTC	CASSYGGNNEQFF	TRBJ2-1	-	-	TRBV6-5
TGTGCCAGCAGTGAAAAGGGACAGGGGGCAGGCGGCACAGATACGCAGTATTTT	CASSEKGQGAGGTDTQYF	TRBJ2-3	TRBD1	-	TRBV25-1
TGTGCCAGCAGTCCGACAGTACCCACTAGCGGGAGTAACAATGAGCAGTTCTTC	CASSPTVPTSGSNNEQFF	TRBJ2-1	TRBD2	-	TRBV27
TGCGCCAGCAGCCCCCTCGCAAGGGAGGGGGAGACCCAGTACTTC	CASSPLAREGETQYF	TRBJ2-5	TRBD2	-	TRBV5-1
TGTGCCAGCAGCCCTGGACAGTCCGGGGCCTACGAGCAGTACTTC	CASSPGQSGAYEQYF	TRBJ2-7	-	once	TRBV5-5
TGTGCCAGCAGCTTCGCCGGGACAGGGGTAAATCAGCCCCAGCATTTT	CASSFAGTGVNQPQHF	TRBJ1-5	TRBD1	few	TRBV7-2
TGCAGTGCTAAGGGGGTTGACATTCAGTACTTC	CSAKGVDIQYF	TRBJ2-4	-	-	TRBV20-1
TGTGCCAGCAGCGTAAAAGATGTCAAAAGCCGTTACAATGAGCAGTTCTTC	CASSVKDVKSRYNEQFF	TRBJ2-1	-	few	TRBV9
TGTGCCAGCAGCTTAGCTATAGACTCGGAGGCGCAGTATTTT	CASSLAIDSEAQYF	TRBJ2-3	-	-	TRBV7-9
TGTGCCAGCAGGGCGACTAGCGGGAGCTCCTACAATGAGCAGTTCTTC	CASRATSGSSYNEQFF	TRBJ2-1	TRBD2	-	TRBV27
TGCGCCAGCAGCGCCTGGGGGCAGGCCTACGAGCAGTACTTC	CASSAWGQAYEQYF	TRBJ2-7	-	-	TRBV4-1